Listed below are T cell receptor beta chains from one sample, sequenced in a study of T-cell reconstitution after alpha-beta-depleted transplantation in children. TCRdb recomputed calls from the PCR reads with MiXCR, one row per CDR3 protein. The data contain hundreds of thousands of distinct CDR3 sequences, 25% of them singletons. This specimen was PBMCs, taken before TCRalphabeta/CD19-depleted stem cell transplant. The receptors stem from a girl aged 2 to 10 with Fanconi anemia, due to receive a stem cell transplant. CDR3s include the opening cysteine and the closing phenylalanine or tryptophan. A D gene is named only where the DNA matches it firmly. The size field is filled for only some rows; it gives once, few, many or a size class.

18,-,TRBD2,TRBV28,TRBJ2-1,TGTGCCAGCTCACCGGGACAGGGCTCGGGACTAGCGGAGAATGAGCAGTTCTTC,CASSPGQGSGLAENEQFF
14,few,TRBD2,TRBV20-1,TRBJ2-7,TGCAGTGCCAGAACGGGGGGGGCCGTCTACGAGCAGTACTTC,CSARTGGAVYEQYF
14,-,-,TRBV5-6,TRBJ1-1,TGTGCCAGCAGCTTGGGGTTAATGAACACTGAAGCTTTCTTT,CASSLGLMNTEAFF
17,-,-,TRBV11-2,TRBJ1-1,TGTGCCAGCAGCTTAGAGGTGGGCATATCCATGAACACTGAAGCTTTCTTT,CASSLEVGISMNTEAFF
17,-,TRBD2,TRBV7-9,TRBJ2-7,TGTGCCAGCAGCGGATGGGGGACTAGCGGGAGTCTCTACGAGCAGTACTTC,CASSGWGTSGSLYEQYF
13,many,-,TRBV20-1,TRBJ2-5,TGCAGTGCTAGGGACAGTCTCCAAGAGACCCAGTACTTC,CSARDSLQETQYF
15,-,-,TRBV6-4,TRBJ2-3,TGTGCCAGCAGTGACAGGGGAGCGGATACAGATACGCAGTATTTT,CASSDRGADTDTQYF
14,once,-,TRBV20-1,TRBJ2-7,TGCAGTGCCACAAAGCGGGCTCACTCCTACGAGCAGTACTTC,CSATKRAHSYEQYF
15,-,TRBD2,TRBV7-6,TRBJ2-7,TGTGCCAGCAGCAACAGGACTAGCGGGAGGTACGAGCAGTACTTC,CASSNRTSGRYEQYF
15,-,TRBD2,TRBV7-3,TRBJ2-3,TGTGCCAGCAGCGGGACTAGCACAATCACAGATACGCAGTATTTT,CASSGTSTITDTQYF
18,few,TRBD1,TRBV20-1,TRBJ2-1,TGCAGTGCTAGAGTGCGAGGACAGGGATGGTCGAGAATCGGTGAGCAGTTCTTC,CSARVRGQGWSRIGEQFF
14,many,TRBD2,TRBV24-1,TRBJ2-1,TGTGCCACCGGAACTAGCGGGAGCTACAATGAGCAGTTCTTC,CATGTSGSYNEQFF
15,many,TRBD2,TRBV20-1,TRBJ2-7,TGCAGTGCTAGAGAAGGGAGGGCAGATTACTACGAGCAGTACTTC,CSAREGRADYYEQYF
14,few,-,TRBV29-1,TRBJ2-2,TGCAGCGTTGCCGGGGTGGCGAACACCGGGGAGCTGTTTTTT,CSVAGVANTGELFF
14,many,-,TRBV9,TRBJ2-5,TGTGCCAGCAGCCCCGGACTCTCGCAAGAGACCCAGTACTTC,CASSPGLSQETQYF
13,few,TRBD2,TRBV20-1,TRBJ2-7,TGCAGTGCTATAGCGGGGGAGCCCTACGAGCAGTACTTC,CSAIAGEPYEQYF
15,-,-,TRBV6-1,TRBJ1-2,TGTGCCAGCAGTGGGGCCCAGGGGAGTAGGAATGGCTACACCTTC,CASSGAQGSRNGYTF
14,many,TRBD1,TRBV12-3/TRBV12-4,TRBJ2-5,TGTGCCAGCAGTTTTACAGGGGGCGGAGAGACCCAGTACTTC,CASSFTGGGETQYF
15,many,TRBD1,TRBV28,TRBJ2-5,TGTGCCAGCAGTTTAGGACAGGGCTACCAAGAGACCCAGTACTTC,CASSLGQGYQETQYF
16,few,TRBD1,TRBV7-2,TRBJ2-4,TGTGCCAGCAGCTTAGCGCTAGGGACAGGCAAAAACATTCAGTACTTC,CASSLALGTGKNIQYF
12,few,-,TRBV20-1,TRBJ1-2,TGCAGTGCTAGCGTGCTCGGCTATGGCTACACCTTC,CSASVLGYGYTF
14,-,-,TRBV7-8,TRBJ2-7,TGTGCCAGCAGCTTGCCCGAATTGAAATACGAGCAGTACTTC,CASSLPELKYEQYF
15,many,TRBD1,TRBV20-1,TRBJ2-1,TGCAGTGCTAGACCTGGACAGGGCTGGGGCCATGAGCAGTTCTTC,CSARPGQGWGHEQFF
14,-,-,TRBV6-1,TRBJ2-1,TGTGCCAGCAGTGAAATTGGACGGCGGGGTGAGCAGTTCTTC,CASSEIGRRGEQFF
16,many,TRBD2,TRBV20-1,TRBJ2-2,TGCAGTGCTAGCCACACTAGCGGGAGGGCGGTCGGGGAGCTGTTTTTT,CSASHTSGRAVGELFF
15,many,TRBD1,TRBV12-3/TRBV12-4,TRBJ1-2,TGTGCCAGCAGCTATCCGGGACAGGTCGGCGGTGGCTACACCTTC,CASSYPGQVGGGYTF
15,-,TRBD1,TRBV20-1,TRBJ2-7,TGCAGTGGGACAGGGGGTTCCATTTCCTCCTACGAGCAGTACTTC,CSGTGGSISSYEQYF
15,-,-,TRBV5-5,TRBJ2-2,TGTGCCAGCAGCAGGGAAAGGGGAAACACCGGGGAGCTGTTTTTT,CASSRERGNTGELFF
14,once,-,TRBV7-8,TRBJ2-7,TGTGCCAGCAGCCACAGGTTTGGAGCCTACGAGCAGTACTTC,CASSHRFGAYEQYF
13,many,-,TRBV29-1,TRBJ2-7,TGCAGCGTTGAAGAGGCCAGCACCTACGAGCAGTACTTC,CSVEEASTYEQYF
14,many,-,TRBV29-1,TRBJ1-3,TGCAGCGTTGCGGCCGCGGGCCCAGGAAACACCATATATTTT,CSVAAAGPGNTIYF
10,-,-,TRBV29-1,TRBJ2-5,-,CSVAAGTERF
17,-,-,TRBV7-8,TRBJ2-4,TGTGCCAGCAGCCGTAGACGGTGGGGACTAGCCAAAAACATTCAGTACTTC,CASSRRRWGLAKNIQYF
14,-,-,TRBV29-1,TRBJ2-5,TGCAGCGTCGGGTTCAGAGGATTTCAAGAGACCCAGTACTTC,CSVGFRGFQETQYF
15,many,-,TRBV4-2,TRBJ2-2,TGTGCCAGCAGCCAAGATCGAGGTTGGGCCGGGGAGCTGTTTTTT,CASSQDRGWAGELFF
11,many,-,TRBV29-1,TRBJ2-7,TGCAGCGTTGCCGCGGTCCACGAGCAGTACTTC,CSVAAVHEQYF
12,-,-,TRBV6-2/TRBV6-3,TRBJ2-7,TGTGCCAGCAGTTACGGTTTCTACGAGCAGTACTTC,CASSYGFYEQYF
10,few,-,TRBV29-1,TRBJ2-1,TGCAGCGTTGTAAGGGGGGGGCAGTTCTTC,CSVVRGGQFF
14,-,-,TRBV7-2,TRBJ2-7,TGTGCCAGCAGCTTACAAGGACAGCTCTACGAGCAGTACTTC,CASSLQGQLYEQYF
14,many,TRBD2,TRBV10-3,TRBJ2-7,TGTGCCATCACTCAGCGACTAGCCAGCAACGAGCAGTACTTC,CAITQRLASNEQYF
15,once,TRBD2,TRBV12-3/TRBV12-4,TRBJ2-1,TGTGCCAGCAGTCCTAGCGGGGGGGCCGCAAGTGAGCAGTTCTTC,CASSPSGGAASEQFF
15,few,-,TRBV7-2,TRBJ1-4,TGTGCCAGCAGCTTAGGCAGGGGCACGAATGAAAAACTGTTTTTT,CASSLGRGTNEKLFF
16,few,TRBD2,TRBV24-1,TRBJ2-3,TGTGCCACCAGTGATTTAACTAGCGGAAACACAGATACGCAGTATTTT,CATSDLTSGNTDTQYF
16,many,TRBD2,TRBV4-2,TRBJ2-1,TGTGCCAGCAGCCAAGAGCTAGCGGGAGGCTACAATGAGCAGTTCTTC,CASSQELAGGYNEQFF
14,many,-,TRBV20-1,TRBJ2-5,TGCAGTGCTAGTTTAGGGAGGAATCAAGAGACCCAGTACTTC,CSASLGRNQETQYF
11,many,-,TRBV2,TRBJ2-5,TGTGCCAATTCGGAGGAAGAGACCCAGTACTTC,CANSEEETQYF
13,few,-,TRBV7-6,TRBJ2-1,TGTGCCAGCAGCTTAATGGCCCTTGGTGAGCAGTTCTTC,CASSLMALGEQFF
14,-,TRBD2,TRBV7-3,TRBJ2-1,TGTGCCAGCAGCGCCGGGACTATCGTTAATGAGCAGTTCTTC,CASSAGTIVNEQFF
14,many,TRBD1,TRBV7-7,TRBJ2-5,TGTGCCAGCAGCTTCCGGGACAGGTTGGAGACCCAGTACTTC,CASSFRDRLETQYF
14,many,-,TRBV12-3/TRBV12-4,TRBJ2-7,TGTGCCAGCAGTATCCTAGACAGGCTTGGGGAGCAGTACTTC,CASSILDRLGEQYF
14,many,-,TRBV29-1,TRBJ2-1,TGCAGCGTATGGCTAGCGTCTAGGGGGAATGAGCAGTTCTTC,CSVWLASRGNEQFF
16,few,-,TRBV9,TRBJ2-1,TGTGCCAGCAGCGTAGGGGGCGGGACCCTGTACAATGAGCAGTTCTTC,CASSVGGGTLYNEQFF
17,few,TRBD2,TRBV5-1,TRBJ2-7,TGCGCCAGCAGCCACGGGACTAGCGGTCTGAGCTCCTACGAGCAGTACTTC,CASSHGTSGLSSYEQYF
18,many,-,TRBV20-1,TRBJ1-5,TGCAGTGCTAGAGTTCGTACAGGGAAAAGTTATAGCAATCAGCCCCAGCATTTT,CSARVRTGKSYSNQPQHF
15,-,TRBD1,TRBV11-2,TRBJ2-7,TGTGCCAGCAGCTTAGATCAGGGACAGGGGTCCGAGCAGTACTTC,CASSLDQGQGSEQYF
16,-,TRBD2,TRBV13,TRBJ2-5,TGTGCCAGCAGCTTAGGACTAGCGGGATCCTTGGAGACCCAGTACTTC,CASSLGLAGSLETQYF
12,many,-,TRBV7-2,TRBJ1-2,TGTGCCAGCAGCTTTGGATTCTATGGCTACACCTTC,CASSFGFYGYTF
15,few,-,TRBV7-6,TRBJ2-1,TGTGCCAGCAGCTTGACGGTCCGAGCCTACAATGAGCAGTTCTTC,CASSLTVRAYNEQFF
17,-,TRBD2,TRBV5-1,TRBJ2-1,TGCGCCAGCAGCGTGGCCGGGACTAGCGTTTTGGTGAATGAGCAGTTCTTC,CASSVAGTSVLVNEQFF
14,-,-,TRBV7-9,TRBJ2-7,TGTGCCAGCAGCTTAGAGTTGGCGTTTTACGAGCAGTACTTC,CASSLELAFYEQYF